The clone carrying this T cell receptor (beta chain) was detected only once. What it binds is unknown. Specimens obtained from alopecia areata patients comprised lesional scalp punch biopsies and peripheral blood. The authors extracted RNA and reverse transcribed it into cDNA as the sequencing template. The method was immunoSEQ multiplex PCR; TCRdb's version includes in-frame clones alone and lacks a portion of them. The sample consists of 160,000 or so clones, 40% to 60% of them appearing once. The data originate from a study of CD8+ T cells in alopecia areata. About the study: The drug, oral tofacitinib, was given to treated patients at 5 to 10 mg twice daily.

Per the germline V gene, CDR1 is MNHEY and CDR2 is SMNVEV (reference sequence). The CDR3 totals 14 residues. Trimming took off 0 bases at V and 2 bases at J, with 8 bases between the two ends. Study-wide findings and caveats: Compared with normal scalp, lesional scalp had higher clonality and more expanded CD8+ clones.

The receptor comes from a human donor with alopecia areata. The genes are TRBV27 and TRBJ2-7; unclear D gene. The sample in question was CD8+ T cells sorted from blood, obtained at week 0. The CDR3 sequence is CASSLSDGTYEQYF. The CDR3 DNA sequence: TGTGCCAGCAGTTTATCGGACGGCACCTACGAGCAGTACTTC.